The 27 T cell receptor beta chains given below trace back to one sample, sequenced in a study of T cell changes during pregnancy in multiple sclerosis. Profiled with immunoSEQ multiplex PCR; TCRdb holds only in-frame clones, not every one. The sample includes about 110,000 clones, approximately 93% of them seen just once. The sample was peripheral blood, taken after pregnancy. The receptors shown here come from a female donor with multiple sclerosis, enrolled in a pregnancy study.

This chain links TRBV5-4 with TRBJ2-3; 7 positions match TRBD2. The CDR3 is 16 residues long. V lost 6 bases and J lost 1; bases outside the gene matches: 11. In germline, CDR1 is SGHNT, CDR2 YYREEE (reference sequence). CDR3 nucleotides: TGTGCCAGCAATTGCCTCATGCGGGAGTGCACAGATACGCAGTATTTT. Translation: CASNCLMRECTDTQYF.

The rearrangement joins TRBV5-4 to TRBJ2-7; 9 nucleotides line up with TRBD2. The V gene's germline CDR1 is SGHNT and CDR2 YYREEE (reference sequence). CDR3 size: 15 residues. The V and J ends lost 4 bases and 3 bases, in that order; junction bases with no gene match: 8. The CDR3 region has the DNA TGTGCCAGCAGCCCTGGGGTAGCGGGGGTCTACGAGCAGTACTTC. Amino acids: CASSPGVAGVYEQYF.

This chain connects TRBV19 to TRBJ1-2; 10 positions match TRBD1. CDR3 length: 16 residues. The J segment lost 2 bases and the V segment lost 4 bases, leaving 7 bases of the junction unmatched. Germline loops: CDR1 LNHDA, CDR2 SQIVND (reference sequence). The CDR3 bases are TGTGCCAGTAGTAGACAGGGGGCATTCAAGAACTATGGCTACACCTTC. This sequence encodes CASSRQGAFKNYGYTF.

The V gene is TRBV15, the J gene TRBJ2-4; no reliable D call. This CDR3 has 14 amino acids. Germline-derived CDR1 and CDR2 are LNHNV and YYDKDF (reference sequence). The V and J ends lost 3 bases and 0 bases respectively, with 6 bases between them. CDR3 protein: CATSRELAKNIQYF. The CDR3 nucleotides are TGTGCCACCAGCAGGGAGTTAGCCAAAAACATTCAGTACTTC. Looking up the rest from reference TRBV15 and TRBJ2-4 gives the full variable domain: DAMVIQNPRYQVTQFGKPVTLSCSQTLNHNVMYWYQQKSSQAPKLLFHYYDKDFNNEADTPDNFQSRRPNTSFCFLDIRSPGLGDTAMYLCATSRELAKNIQYFGAGTRLSVL.

V usage is TRBV2 and J usage is TRBJ1-2; 9 nucleotides line up with TRBD1. The CDR3 has 15 residues. Germline loops: CDR1 SNHLY, CDR2 FYNNEI. With 8 bases clipped from V and 7 bases from J, the junction kept 14 bases outside the gene matches. The chain's CDR3 is CASQRDGQGRTGYTF. The CDR3 DNA is TGTGCCAGCCAGCGCGACGGACAGGGGAGGACTGGCTACACCTTC.

This chain connects TRBV18 to TRBJ2-2; tentative D call: TRBD1 (6 bases). The V end was cut by 5 bases, the J end by 5 bases, with 15 bases between. Germline V gene data show CDR1 as KGHSH and CDR2 as LQKENI. This CDR3 region has 15 residues. The CDR3: CASSGDTGKTGELFF. Here the CDR3 DNA reads TGTGCCAGCTCAGGGGACACCGGGAAGACCGGGGAGCTGTTTTTT.

This clone came up once. The rearrangement links TRBV6-1 to TRBJ2-7; TRBD1 is a possible D gene (5 bases). Germline CDR1 reads MNHNS; CDR2 reads SASEGT. The CDR3 totals 16 residues. Trimming took 0 bases from V and 2 from J, leaving 14 bases between them. CDR3 in amino acids: CASSEALQGLPYEQYF. For the CDR3, the DNA is TGTGCCAGCAGTGAAGCGTTGCAGGGCCTCCCCTACGAGCAGTACTTC.

The chain recombines TRBV7-8 with TRBJ2-1; perhaps TRBD1 as D (6 bases). The V and J ends lost 8 bases and 4 bases respectively, with 15 bases between them. The CDR3 contains 14 residues. Germline V gives CDR1 SGHVS, CDR2 FQNEAQ. The CDR3 DNA reads TGTGCCAGCGGCAGGGACATACCATACAATGAGCAGTTCTTC. Its protein is CASGRDIPYNEQFF.

The chain is built from TRBV29-1 and TRBJ1-4, with no clear D. This CDR3 has 14 amino acids. V lost 3 bases and J lost 7, with 15 bases in between. CDR1 SQVTM and CDR2 ANQGSEA come from the germline V gene. As DNA, the CDR3 is TGCAGCGTTGAGACCTATGGGCTGGGTGAAAAACTGTTTTTT. It specifies CSVETYGLGEKLFF.

The V gene is TRBV15, the J gene TRBJ1-5; weak D call: TRBD1 (5 bases). There are 16 residues in the CDR3. Germline V gene data show CDR1 as LNHNV and CDR2 as YYDKDF (reference sequence). With 0 bases removed from V and 7 bases from J, the gap between germline ends came to 16 bases. The chain's CDR3 is CATSRDWEGTGQPQHF. In nucleotides, the CDR3 is TGTGCCACCAGCAGAGATTGGGAGGGGACGGGGCAGCCCCAGCATTTT.

This clone has only one observation. The V call is TRBV6-5, the J call TRBJ1-2, with D perhaps TRBD1 (5 bases). The CDR3 has 14 amino acids. The germline V gene has CDR1 MNHEY and CDR2 SVGAGI. V was cut by 4 bases and J by 6 bases, with 15 bases left in between. The CDR3 DNA reads TGTGCCAGCAGTTTAGGTGCCAGGGAGGATGGCTACACCTTC. Its translation is CASSLGAREDGYTF.

The V gene is TRBV25-1, the J gene TRBJ1-1; TRBD1 aligns across 7 bases. With V trimmed by 7 bases and J by 1 base, 3 bases remained unmatched. CDR3 size: 13 residues. Germline CDR1 and CDR2: MGHDK and SYGVNS. The CDR3 DNA is TGTGCCAGCACCCCAGGGGGGAACACTGAAGCTTTCTTT. Protein: CASTPGGNTEAFF.

The chain couples TRBV5-6 to TRBJ2-1, with 10 positions matching TRBD1. Germline CDR1 SGHDT, CDR2 YYEEEE. V lost 1 base, J lost 9 bases, and 7 bases stayed unmatched. The CDR3 is made up of 15 amino acids. The CDR3 DNA sequence: TGTGCCAGCAGCTTGTGGGACAGGGGCCAAAGTGAGCAGTTCTTC. Protein product: CASSLWDRGQSEQFF.

This chain joins TRBV7-9 and TRBJ2-3, with a weak D call TRBD1 (5 bases). Germline values: CDR1 SEHNR, CDR2 FQNEAQ (reference sequence). This CDR3 region has 13 residues. V lost 5 bases and J lost 3, with 9 bases in between. In DNA, the CDR3 is TGTGCCAGCAGCCCCGCAGGGACAGATACGCAGTATTTT. Its translation is CASSPAGTDTQYF.

V usage is TRBV4-2 and J usage is TRBJ2-2; 7 bases line up with TRBD2. Germline trimming cut 1 base from V and 7 bases from J; bases unmatched to any gene: 3. Germline-derived CDR1 and CDR2 are LGHNA and YNFKEQ. CDR3 length: 14 amino acids. CDR3 residues: CASSQGAGVGELFF. As DNA, the CDR3 is TGTGCCAGCAGCCAAGGGGCGGGAGTCGGGGAGCTGTTTTTT.

Notes on this clone: A junction end diverges from the germline sequence, so it may reflect a read error. The chain links TRBV2 to TRBJ1-4; a possible D gene is TRBD1 (5 bases). This CDR3 contains 10 residues. CDR1 and CDR2 from the germline V gene are SNHLY and FYNNEI. The DNA of the CDR3 is TGTGCCAGCAGTGGAGGGGACTTAGGCTTT. It encodes CASSGGDLGF. Full variable domain (remainder filled in from reference TRBV2 and TRBJ1-4): EPEVTQTPSHQVTQMGQEVILRCVPISNHLYFYWYRQILGQKVEFLVSFYNNEISEKSEIFDDQFSVERPDGSNFTLKIRSTKLEDSAMYFCASSGGDLGFGSGTQLSVL.

J is TRBJ1-1 and V is TRBV6-1; D is unresolved. Germline CDR1 MNHNS, CDR2 SASEGT. This CDR3 comprises 13 residues. With 6 bases removed from V and 0 bases from J, the gap between germline ends came to 8 bases. The CDR3 protein is CASRASMNTEAFF. In DNA form, the CDR3 reads TGTGCCAGCAGGGCTTCCATGAACACTGAAGCTTTCTTT.

The chain carries TRBV25-1 and TRBJ1-3, with D hard to call. Between the trimmed V and J ends, which lost 8 bases and 2 bases, there was a span of 7 bases. Germline V lookup: CDR1 MGHDK, CDR2 SYGVNS. The CDR3 length is 12 residues. The CDR3 spells CASSGTGNTIYF. For the CDR3, the DNA is TGTGCCAGCTCCGGGACTGGAAACACCATATATTTT.

The J gene is TRBJ2-7, the V gene TRBV18, with TRBD1 as a possible D gene (6 bases). The germline CDR1 and CDR2 sequences are KGHSH and LQKENI. V lost 3 bases to trimming and J lost 7 bases, with 13 bases between them. The CDR3 contains 13 residues. The CDR3 nucleotides read TGTGCCAGCTCACCGAACGACAGGACAGAGCAGTACTTC. It specifies CASSPNDRTEQYF.

V gene TRBV10-1 combines with J gene TRBJ2-1; TRBD2 matches at 12 bases. The CDR3 extends over 17 amino acids. CDR1 is WNHNN, CDR2 SYGVQD, per germline (reference sequence). V trimming: 2 bases; J trimming: 6 bases; junction bases outside the gene matches: 8. This CDR3 reads CASSEGRLAGEINEQFF. Written as DNA, the CDR3 is TGCGCCAGCAGTGAGGGTCGACTAGCGGGGGAGATCAATGAGCAGTTCTTC.

This chain uses TRBV5-1 with TRBJ1-1, with D unclear. The CDR3 is 11 amino acids. Germline V lookup: CDR1 SGHRS, CDR2 YFSETQ. V was cut by 7 bases and J by 1 base, with 5 bases left in between. CDR3 sequence reads: CASSGNTEAFF. In nucleotides, the CDR3 is TGCGCCAGCTCCGGGAACACTGAAGCTTTCTTT.

The chain couples TRBV7-3 to TRBJ2-5; D unresolved. The CDR3 loop spans 13 amino acids. Trimming removed 5 bases at V and 5 bases at J, with 12 bases between. Germline V gene lookup returns CDR1 SGHTA and CDR2 FQGTGA. The CDR3 bases are TGTGCCAGCAGCGACACGCTCGGTGAGACCCAGTACTTC. It translates to CASSDTLGETQYF.

The chain combines TRBV5-1 with TRBJ2-1, with 9 bases lining up with TRBD1. With 4 bases clipped from V and 10 bases from J, the junction kept 9 bases outside the gene matches. CDR1 and CDR2 (germline): SGHRS, YFSETQ. This CDR3 has 14 residues. The CDR3 loop is CASSHSQGAGEQFF. The DNA of the CDR3 is TGCGCCAGCAGCCACTCACAGGGGGCTGGGGAGCAGTTCTTC.

This clone was seen only once. The chain is built from TRBV6-1 and TRBJ1-1, with 7 positions matching TRBD1. V trimming: 3 bases; J trimming: 1 base; junction bases outside the gene matches: 14. The CDR3 totals 18 residues. Looked up from germline, CDR1 is MNHNS and CDR2 is SASEGT. For the CDR3, the DNA is TGTGCCAGCAGTGATGGGGGACAGCCAAGAACTAAGAACACTGAAGCTTTCTTT. Amino acid sequence: CASSDGGQPRTKNTEAFF.

This sequence joins TRBV2 and TRBJ2-7; maybe TRBD1 (6 bases). V lost 6 bases to trimming and J lost 0 bases, with 9 bases between them. The germline V gene encodes CDR1 SNHLY and CDR2 FYNNEI. This CDR3 is 13 amino acids long. In nucleotides, the CDR3 is TGTGCCAGCAGGTACAGGGACTCCTACGAGCAGTACTTC. Protein: CASRYRDSYEQYF.

The chain combines TRBV2 with TRBJ2-7, with TRBD1 matching 7 bases. The CDR3 is 14 residues long. V trimming: 7 bases; J trimming: 7 bases; junction bases outside the gene matches: 13. Germline-derived CDR1 and CDR2 are SNHLY and FYNNEI. For the CDR3, the DNA is TGTGCCAGCACTGGGTGGGGACAGCCCGGGGAGCAGTACTTC. It is translated as CASTGWGQPGEQYF.

Here the CDR3 reads CASSRRWEGEGETQYF. CDR3 nucleotides: TGCGCCAGCAGCCGAAGGTGGGAGGGCGAGGGTGAGACCCAGTACTTC. The rearrangement links TRBV5-1 to TRBJ2-5; TRBD2 matches 7 bases. J lost 5 bases, V lost 4 bases, and 14 bases had no gene match. The CDR3 has 16 residues. Germline V lookup: CDR1 SGHRS, CDR2 YFSETQ. Full variable domain (remainder filled in from reference TRBV5-1 and TRBJ2-5): KAGVTQTPRYLIKTRGQQVTLSCSPISGHRSVSWYQQTPGQGLQFLFEYFSETQRNKGNFPGRFSGRQFSNSRSEMNVSTLELGDSALYLCASSRRWEGEGETQYFGPGTRLLVL.